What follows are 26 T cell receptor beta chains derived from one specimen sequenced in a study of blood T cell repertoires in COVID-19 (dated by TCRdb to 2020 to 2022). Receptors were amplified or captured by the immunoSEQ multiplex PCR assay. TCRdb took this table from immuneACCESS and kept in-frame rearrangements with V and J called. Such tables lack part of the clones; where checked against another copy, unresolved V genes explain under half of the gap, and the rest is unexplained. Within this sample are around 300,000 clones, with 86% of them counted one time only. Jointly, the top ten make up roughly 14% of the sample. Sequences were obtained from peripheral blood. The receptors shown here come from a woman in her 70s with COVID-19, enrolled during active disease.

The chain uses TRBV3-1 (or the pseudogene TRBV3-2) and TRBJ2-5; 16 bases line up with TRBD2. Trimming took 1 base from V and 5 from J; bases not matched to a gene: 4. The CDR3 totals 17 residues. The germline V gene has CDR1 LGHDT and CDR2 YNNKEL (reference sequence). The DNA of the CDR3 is TGTGCCAGCAGCCAAGTGGGACTAGCGGGGGGGCGGGAGACCCAGTACTTC. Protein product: CASSQVGLAGGRETQYF.

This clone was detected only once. Written as DNA, the CDR3 is TGTGCCAGCAGTGCCAGGGGTAACTATGGCTACACCTTC. Translated: CASSARGNYGYTF. This chain links TRBV12-3 or TRBV12-4 with TRBJ1-2, with D perhaps TRBD1 (6 bases). Trimming pared 5 bases from V and 1 base from J, leaving 8 bases between. The CDR3 is made up of 13 amino acids.

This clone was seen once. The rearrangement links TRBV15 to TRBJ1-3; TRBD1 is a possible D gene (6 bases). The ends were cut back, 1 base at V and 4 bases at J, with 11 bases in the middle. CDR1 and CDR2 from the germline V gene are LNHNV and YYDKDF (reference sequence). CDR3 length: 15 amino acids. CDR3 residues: CATSRASGAGNTIYF. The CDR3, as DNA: TGTGCCACCAGCAGAGCGTCAGGGGCCGGAAACACCATATATTTT. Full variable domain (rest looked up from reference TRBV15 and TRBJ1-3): DAMVIQNPRYQVTQFGKPVTLSCSQTLNHNVMYWYQQKSSQAPKLLFHYYDKDFNNEADTPDNFQSRRPNTSFCFLDIRSPGLGDTAMYLCATSRASGAGNTIYFGEGSWLTVV.

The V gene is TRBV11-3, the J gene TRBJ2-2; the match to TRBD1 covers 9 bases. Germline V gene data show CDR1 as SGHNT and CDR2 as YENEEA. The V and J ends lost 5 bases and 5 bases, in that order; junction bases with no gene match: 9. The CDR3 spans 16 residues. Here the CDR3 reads CASSPRTGANTGELFF. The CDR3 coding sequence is TGTGCCAGCAGCCCGCGGACAGGGGCCAATACCGGGGAGCTGTTTTTT.

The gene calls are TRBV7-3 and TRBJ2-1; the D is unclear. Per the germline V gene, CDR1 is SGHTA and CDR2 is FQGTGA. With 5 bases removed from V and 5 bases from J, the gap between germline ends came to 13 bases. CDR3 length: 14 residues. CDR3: CASSVMQLNNEQFF. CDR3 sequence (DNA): TGTGCCAGCAGCGTAATGCAACTAAACAATGAGCAGTTCTTC.

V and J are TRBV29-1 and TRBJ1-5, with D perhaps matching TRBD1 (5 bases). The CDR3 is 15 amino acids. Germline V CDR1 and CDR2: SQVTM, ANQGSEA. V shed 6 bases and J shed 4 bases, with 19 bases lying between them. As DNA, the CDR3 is TGCAGCGTCTCTACGGGACTTCTTGGGAATCAGCCCCAGCATTTT. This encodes CSVSTGLLGNQPQHF.

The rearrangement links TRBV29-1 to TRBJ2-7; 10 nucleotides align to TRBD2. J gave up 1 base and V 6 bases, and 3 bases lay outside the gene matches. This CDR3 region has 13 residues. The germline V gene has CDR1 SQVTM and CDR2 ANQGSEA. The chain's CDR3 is CSVAGGESYEQYF. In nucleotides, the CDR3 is TGCAGCGTAGCGGGGGGGGAGTCCTACGAGCAGTACTTC.

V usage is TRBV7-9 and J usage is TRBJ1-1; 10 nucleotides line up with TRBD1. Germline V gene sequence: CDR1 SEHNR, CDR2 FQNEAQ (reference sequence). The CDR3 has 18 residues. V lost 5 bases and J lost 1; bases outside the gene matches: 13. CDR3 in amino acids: CASSPQTGGHVANTEAFF. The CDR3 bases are TGTGCCAGCAGCCCACAGACAGGGGGCCATGTCGCGAACACTGAAGCTTTCTTT.

CDR3 residues: CASRRGADGYTF. The CDR3 region has the DNA TGTGCCAGCAGAAGGGGCGCGGATGGCTACACCTTC. The chain has TRBV2 and TRBJ1-2; D might be TRBD1 (5 bases). Deletions cut 6 bases from V and 6 bases from J, with 11 bases between. The CDR3 loop spans 12 amino acids. Germline V CDR1 and CDR2: SNHLY, FYNNEI.

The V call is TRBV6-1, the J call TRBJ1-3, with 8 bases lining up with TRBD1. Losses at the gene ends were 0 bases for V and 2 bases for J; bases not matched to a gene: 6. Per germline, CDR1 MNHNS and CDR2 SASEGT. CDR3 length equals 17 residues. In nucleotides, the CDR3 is TGTGCCAGCAGTGAAGCCCCTTTGACAGGGGCTGGAAACACCATATATTTT. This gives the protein CASSEAPLTGAGNTIYF.

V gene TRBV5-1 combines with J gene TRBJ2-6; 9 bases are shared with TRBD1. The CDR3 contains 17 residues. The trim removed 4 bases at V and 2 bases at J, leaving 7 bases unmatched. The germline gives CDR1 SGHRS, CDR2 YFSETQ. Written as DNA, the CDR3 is TGCGCCAGCAGCGCGGGGACAGGGACGGCTGGGGCCAACGTCCTGACTTTC. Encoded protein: CASSAGTGTAGANVLTF.

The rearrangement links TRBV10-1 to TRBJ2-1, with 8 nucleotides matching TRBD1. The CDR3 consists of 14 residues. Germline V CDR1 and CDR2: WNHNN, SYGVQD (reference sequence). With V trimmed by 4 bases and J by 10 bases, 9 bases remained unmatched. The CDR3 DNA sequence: TGCGCCAGCAGTGTAGCCCAGGGGGCAAAGGAGCAGTTCTTC. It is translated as CASSVAQGAKEQFF.

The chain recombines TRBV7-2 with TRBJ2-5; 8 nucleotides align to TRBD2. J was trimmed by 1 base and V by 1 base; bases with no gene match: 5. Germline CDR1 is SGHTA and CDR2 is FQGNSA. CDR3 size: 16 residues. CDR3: CASSLVAGGGQETQYF. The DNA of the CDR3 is TGTGCCAGCAGCTTAGTGGCGGGGGGAGGCCAAGAGACCCAGTACTTC.

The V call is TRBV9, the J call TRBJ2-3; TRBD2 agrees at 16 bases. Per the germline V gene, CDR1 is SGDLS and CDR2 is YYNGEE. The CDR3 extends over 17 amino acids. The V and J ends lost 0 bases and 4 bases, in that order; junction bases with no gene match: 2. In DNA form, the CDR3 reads TGTGCCAGCAGCGTAGCTGGGACTAGCGGGGGGGCAGATACGCAGTATTTT. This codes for CASSVAGTSGGADTQYF.

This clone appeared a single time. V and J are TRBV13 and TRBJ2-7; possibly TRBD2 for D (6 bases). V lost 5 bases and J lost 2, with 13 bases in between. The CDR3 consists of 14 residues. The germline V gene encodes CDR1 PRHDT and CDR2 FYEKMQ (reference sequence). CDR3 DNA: TGTGCCAGCAGCCCCCGGGGGTGGGCCTACGAGCAGTACTTC. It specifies CASSPRGWAYEQYF.

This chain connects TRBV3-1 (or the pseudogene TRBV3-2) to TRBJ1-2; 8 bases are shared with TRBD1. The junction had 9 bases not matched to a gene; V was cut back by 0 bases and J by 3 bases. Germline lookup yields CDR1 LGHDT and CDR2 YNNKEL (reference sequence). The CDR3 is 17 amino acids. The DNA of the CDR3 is TGTGCCAGCAGCCAAGAATCCAGGGGGCGGTTAGACTATGGCTACACCTTC. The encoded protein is CASSQESRGRLDYGYTF.

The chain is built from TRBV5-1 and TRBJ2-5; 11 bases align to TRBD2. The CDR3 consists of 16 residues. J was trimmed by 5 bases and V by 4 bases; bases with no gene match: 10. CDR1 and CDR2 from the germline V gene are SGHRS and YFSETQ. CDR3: CASSVTSGVSGETQYF. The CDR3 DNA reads TGCGCCAGCAGCGTGACTAGCGGGGTATCGGGGGAGACCCAGTACTTC. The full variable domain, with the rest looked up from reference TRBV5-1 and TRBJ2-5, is KAGVTQTPRYLIKTRGQQVTLSCSPISGHRSVSWYQQTPGQGLQFLFEYFSETQRNKGNFPGRFSGRQFSNSRSEMNVSTLELGDSALYLCASSVTSGVSGETQYFGPGTRLLVL.

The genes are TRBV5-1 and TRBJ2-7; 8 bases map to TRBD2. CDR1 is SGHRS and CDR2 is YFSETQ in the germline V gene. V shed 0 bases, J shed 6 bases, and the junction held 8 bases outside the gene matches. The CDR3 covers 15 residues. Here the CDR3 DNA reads TGCGCCAGCAGCTTGGGCGACGGGGGGGCCACCGAGCAGTACTTC. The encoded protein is CASSLGDGGATEQYF.

For the CDR3, the DNA is TGTGCCAGTAGTATCGCAGGGGGCAGCTATGGCTACACCTTC. This translates into CASSIAGGSYGYTF. The chain carries TRBV19 and TRBJ1-2, with 8 positions matching TRBD1. CDR3 size: 14 residues. Germline V gene data show CDR1 as LNHDA and CDR2 as SQIVND (reference sequence). Trimming cost V 3 bases and J 4 bases; bases outside gene matches: 4.

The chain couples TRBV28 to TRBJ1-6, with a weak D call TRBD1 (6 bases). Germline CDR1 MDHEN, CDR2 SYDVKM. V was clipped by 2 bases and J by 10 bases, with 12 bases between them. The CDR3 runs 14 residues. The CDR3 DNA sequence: TGTGCCAGCAGTTTAACAGGGCTGGGATCACCCCTCCACTTT. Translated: CASSLTGLGSPLHF. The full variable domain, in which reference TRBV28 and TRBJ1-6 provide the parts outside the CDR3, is DVKVTQSSRYLVKRTGEKVFLECVQDMDHENMFWYRQDPGLGLRLIYFSYDVKMKEKGDIPEGYSVSREKKERFSLILESASTNQTSMYLCASSLTGLGSPLHFGNGTRLTVT.

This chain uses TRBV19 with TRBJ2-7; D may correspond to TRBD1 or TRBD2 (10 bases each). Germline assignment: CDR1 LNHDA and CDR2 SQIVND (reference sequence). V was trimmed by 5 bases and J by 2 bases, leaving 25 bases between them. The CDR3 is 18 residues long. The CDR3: CASSYDRGPSGSPYEQYF. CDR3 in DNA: TGTGCCAGTAGTTACGACAGGGGGCCTAGCGGGAGCCCCTACGAGCAGTACTTC.

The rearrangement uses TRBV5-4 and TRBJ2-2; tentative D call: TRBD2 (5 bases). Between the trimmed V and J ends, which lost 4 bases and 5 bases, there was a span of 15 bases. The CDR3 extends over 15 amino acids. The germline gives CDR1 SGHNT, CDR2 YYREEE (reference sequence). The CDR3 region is CASSPTTSQTGELFF. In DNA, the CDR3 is TGTGCCAGCAGCCCCACCACTAGTCAGACCGGGGAGCTGTTTTTT.

Written as DNA, the CDR3 is TGCGCCAGCAGCCAAATCCGGGACAGGGATCATGAGCAGTTCTTC. It translates to CASSQIRDRDHEQFF. The V gene is TRBV4-1, the J gene TRBJ2-1; 9 positions agree with TRBD1. After removal of 2 bases from V and 8 bases from J, the junction contained 7 bases not matched to a gene. Germline assignment: CDR1 MGHRA and CDR2 YSYEKL. CDR3 size: 15 residues.

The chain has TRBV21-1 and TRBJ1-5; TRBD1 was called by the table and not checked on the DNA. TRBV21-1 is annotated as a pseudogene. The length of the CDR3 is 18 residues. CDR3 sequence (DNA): TGTGCCAGCAGCACGGACAGGGTGGCCGTATTTAGCAATCAGCCCCAGCATTTT. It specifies CASSTDRVAVFSNQPQHF.

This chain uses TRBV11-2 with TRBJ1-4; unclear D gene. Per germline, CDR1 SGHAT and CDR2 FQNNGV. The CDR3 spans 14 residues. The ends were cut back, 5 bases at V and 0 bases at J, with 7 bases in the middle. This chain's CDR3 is CASSLSATNEKLFF. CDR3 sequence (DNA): TGTGCCAGCAGCCTCAGTGCAACTAATGAAAAACTGTTTTTT.

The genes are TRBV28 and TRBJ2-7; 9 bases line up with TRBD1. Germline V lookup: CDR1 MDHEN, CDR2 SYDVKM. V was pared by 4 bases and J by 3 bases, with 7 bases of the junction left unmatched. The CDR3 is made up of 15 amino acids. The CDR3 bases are TGTGCCAGCAGTTCGTTGGGGACAGGGATCTACGAGCAGTACTTC. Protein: CASSSLGTGIYEQYF.